Each of the 2 T cell receptor beta chains below was sequenced from the same sample in a study of OX40 agonist ivuxolimab in advanced cancers. Clones were read by immunoSEQ multiplex PCR, and TCRdb kept only the in-frame ones, dropping some. The table shows some 72,000 clones, with 85% to 95% occurring only once. Source: CD4+ or CD8+ T cells sorted from blood, taken in a trial of the OX40 agonist ivuxolimab. These receptors came from an adult with an advanced solid tumor such as melanoma, head and neck, liver or kidney cancer.

The chain joins TRBV7-6 to TRBJ2-7, with D possibly called TRBD1 or TRBD2 (5 bases each). Trimming stripped 0 bases from V and 3 bases from J, with 15 bases between. The V gene's germline CDR1 is SGHVS and CDR2 FNYEAQ. CDR3 length: 16 amino acids. The CDR3 sequence is CASSLATRDARYEQYF. The CDR3 region has the DNA TGTGCCAGCAGCTTAGCGACCCGGGACGCACGCTACGAGCAGTACTTC.

The rearrangement uses TRBV19 and TRBJ2-1; D perhaps matches TRBD2 (6 bases). Germline loops: CDR1 LNHDA, CDR2 SQIVND (reference sequence). The CDR3 has 14 residues. V was trimmed by 4 bases and J by 9 bases, leaving 16 bases between them. The CDR3 sequence is CASSTIGAAGEQFF. The CDR3, as DNA: TGTGCCAGTAGTACAATCGGGGCAGCGGGTGAGCAGTTCTTC.